This TCR beta chain was identified during a study of blood T cell repertoires in COVID-19 (dated by TCRdb to the early 2020s). Study-wide context: Collaborator samples came from the United States, Italy and Spain and covered acute and convalescent phases of COVID-19. HLA class I and class II types, where available, came from metadata supplied by the sample provider rather than from assay-based typing. The material from the prospective study consisted of cDNA or gDNA derived from T cells, B-cell-depleted T cells, or PBMCs. The samples were drawn from two sources: the first 160 participants of the ongoing ImmuneRACE study, and fewer than 1,500 subjects contributed by 6 global collaborators. The dataset comprised deeply sampled blood TCRbeta repertoires from subjects exposed to, actively infected with, or recovered from COVID-19. A de-identified subject ID, COVID-19 status, age in years and sex were almost always included in the sample metadata. The repertoires were released in a freely available public database meant as a resource for research on the immune response to SARS-CoV-2.

This clone was counted a single time. The clone's antigen remains unknown. One base away there is no much larger clone; base qualities are not given. Paper-wide results and their limitations: The quantity of clinical and demographic metadata differed by source and by participant and was supplied without curation.

Samples from volunteer blood donors who had recovered from COVID-19 were contributed by a second Seattle source. The collaborating institutions used their own protocols to collect whole blood in K2EDTA tubes. Collaborator samples were shipped for TCRbeta analysis as frozen whole blood, isolated PBMCs, or DNA extracted from either sample type. The CDR3 spans 14 residues, from the cysteine through the phenylalanine. Only the CDR3 portion is preserved as DNA: 42 bases, with reading frame beginning at the first base. From a lookup of the germline V gene, CDR1 and CDR2 are SGHRS and YFSETQ. Trimming takes 4 bases from V and 6 bases from J, and the germline ends sit 16 bases apart. TCRbeta CDR3 regions were amplified from genomic DNA using the immunoSEQ Assay, a bias-controlled multiplex PCR. As for the authors' bioinformatics: The number of nucleated cells in each sample was estimated from the amplification of reference gene primers within the assay. To quantify the absolute abundance of each unique TCRbeta CDR3 rearrangement, sequence reads were collapsed and filtered. Productive Simpson clonality was computed per sample as the square root of Simpson's diversity index over productive rearrangements. TCRdb took over this immuneACCESS table, retaining in-frame rearrangements with V and J assigned. Such tables are incomplete; in checked studies, under half of the missing clones stem from an unresolved V gene, and the remainder is unexplained. D and trimming were read from the DNA, whereas the V and J calls and clone size are those reported in that table. For this sample there are 200,000 to 300,000 clones; around 87% appear just once. The ten largest clonotypes hold about 1.6% of the sample.

The TCR comes from a middle-aged woman who had recovered from COVID-19. Sequenced sample: peripheral blood. The rearrangement combines TRBV5-1 with TRBJ1-1, and possibly TRBD1, on 6 matching bases. The sequenced DNA: TGCGCCAGCAGCACGGGGACACCCCTCGCTGAAGCTTTCTTT. This yields the protein CASSTGTPLAEAFF.